This note documents a single T cell receptor beta chain sequence. What antigen it recognizes has not been identified. Given a much more abundant clone one base away, this may be a read error. Given the absence of the conserved phenylalanine or tryptophan at the CDR3 end, a read error is likely. From the germline V gene (reference sequence), CDR1 is DFQATT and CDR2 is SNEGSKA. At the junction V is shortened by 6 bases and J by 0 bases, with 15 bases in between. The CDR3 is 15 amino acids in total, end residues counted. The DNA shown is the 45-base CDR3, in frame from base 1. To analyze paired alpha-beta TCRs of CD8+ T cells, the researchers used an expanded emulsion RT-PCR method with primers covering all TCR V genes. CD8+ T cells were isolated with a CD8 positive selection kit and were then incubated overnight in approximately 10 IU/mL IL-2 prior to emulsion RT-PCR. This specimen belongs to a study of T cell repertoires in breast cancer (dated by TCRdb to 2016 to 2017). General notes on the study: The study profiled tumors, lymph nodes and peripheral blood lymphocytes from breast cancer patients, plus peripheral blood from healthy control donors. Tumors and tumor-involved lymph nodes were minced and digested with Liberase and DNase, then filtered through 70-um and 40-um filters. On average, sequencing produced roughly 470,000 sequences per sample and roughly 10 reads per input cell. Blood samples were separated by Ficoll, whereas tumor-free lymph nodes were processed without any enzymatic digestion. Controls included nine healthy donors of an age range similar to the patients. Because breast cancer has a low mutational burden and common mutations are rare, the study reasoned that TCRs shared between breast cancer patients would target shared antigens. Most of the 21 patient tumors analyzed for shared TCRs were ER+/PR+. Study-level results and caveats: Shared TCRs were encoded by various nucleotide sequences, which suggests selection and expansion based on antigen. About 18 TCR pairs were shared across seven or more patient tumors and were rarely found in control blood, which suggests possible tumor specificity. TRBV7 predominance was observed among shared TCRs, which possibly reflected tumor recognition or mispriming bias from eight TRBV7 primers. Discarding singleton TCRs and sampling only part of each tumor may have missed genuine antitumor clones. Emulsion RT-PCR was regarded as qualitative rather than quantitative, because clone recovery was skewed by transcript abundance and primer differences. About fourfold more TCRs were shared with matched tumor repertoires by tumor-involved sentinel lymph nodes than by tumor-free nodes (7.7% versus 2%).

Libraries were built with emulsion pairing. Unpaired genes were suppressed by a second nested PCR containing blocking oligos, after which a third nested PCR added Illumina adaptors and barcodes. Each master mix for emulsion RT-PCR held about 4,500-260,000 T cells along with C-region, Stepout and V-region primers. The Micellula Emulsion and Purification Kit was used to make the emulsions, and Qiagen OneStep RT-PCR reagents were used for RT-PCR. Pooled libraries were sequenced with paired-end 2 x 250 reads on an Illumina MiSeq. The authors' pipeline ran thus. Read pairs were joined in Galaxy and clipped at the engineered overlap into separate alpha and beta files, and reads that were not clipped were discarded. To assign alpha-beta pairs, the researchers used CompleteTCR, a MiTCR-based pipeline that relies on an R script to link chains sharing read cluster identifiers. TCR sequences that were observed only once, representing about 1-3.4%, were removed as potential sequencing errors. TCRdb reworked the public reads: Q25 trimming with fastp, MiXCR clone assembly, productive beta chains retained. One record per CDR3 amino acid sequence lists the most common genes and DNA. These V and J calls originate from TCRdb's pipeline instead of the authors' own analysis. Across this sample there are around 43,000 distinct CDR3 sequences, with about 41% seen only once. Approximately 57% of the sample is in the top ten clones.

The sample comprised CD8+ T cells. This chain joins TRBV20-1 to TRBJ2-1; TRBD2 might be the D gene, on 5 matching bases. The clonotype originates from a pool of human donors with breast cancer or a healthy control (not recorded which). The sequenced DNA: TGCAGTGCCCATACCCTAGCTAACTCCTACAATGAGCAGTTCCTC. Its amino acids are CSAHTLANSYNEQFL.